These 16 T cell receptor beta chains originate from one sample sequenced in a study of CD8+ T cells in alopecia areata (dated by TCRdb to 2016 to 2018). The library relied on the immunoSEQ multiplex PCR assay. For TCR sequencing, RNA was extracted from every sample and reverse transcribed into cDNA to serve as template. Held by TCRdb, this immuneACCESS table contains in-frame sequences only and omits some clones. Under half of the omission traces to an unresolved V gene where checked; the cause of the rest is unknown. This sample comprises around 7,400 clones, roughly 70% of them detected only once. 20% to 25% of the sample lies in the top ten. The time point label corresponds to: baseline before oral tofacitinib. Lesional scalp punch biopsies and peripheral blood were obtained from alopecia areata patients. The input for sequencing was skin, taken at week 0. These receptors all stem from a human donor with alopecia areata.

The rearrangement links TRBV6-5 to TRBJ1-2; 7 bases line up with TRBD1. Trimming at V came to 4 bases and at J to 7 bases, leaving 9 bases not matched to a gene. This CDR3 region has 14 residues. Per the germline V gene, CDR1 is MNHEY and CDR2 is SVGAGI. In nucleotides, the CDR3 is TGTGCCAGCAGTTTCCGTCAGGGGGAGGGTGGCTACACCTTC. Protein: CASSFRQGEGGYTF.

V is TRBV5-6 and J is TRBJ2-2; D is undetermined. CDR3 length: 13 amino acids. Trimming cost V 4 bases and J 5 bases, with 9 bases left between them. Germline V CDR1 and CDR2: SGHDT, YYEEEE. This chain's CDR3 is CASSHPGTGELFF. The CDR3 coding sequence is TGTGCCAGCAGCCATCCCGGAACCGGGGAGCTGTTTTTT.

The gene calls are TRBV29-1 and TRBJ2-5, with TRBD1 matching 8 bases. The DNA end is more similar to TRBJ2-7, so the J call may be wrong. This CDR3 has 14 residues. Germline CDR1 and CDR2: SQVTM and ANQGSEA. The DNA of the CDR3 is TGCAGCGTTGACTCAGGGGGCAAGTCCTACGAGCAGTACTTC. Its protein product is CSVDSGGKSYEQYF.

V is TRBV9 and J is TRBJ2-5, with D unclear. The CDR3 has 14 residues. V shed 0 bases and J shed 5 bases, with 11 bases lying between them. Germline V gene sequence: CDR1 SGDLS, CDR2 YYNGEE. The CDR3 loop is CASSVDVRRETQYF. Written as DNA, the CDR3 is TGTGCCAGCAGCGTAGATGTCAGGCGGGAGACCCAGTACTTC.

The J gene is TRBJ2-7, the V gene TRBV11-2, with D possibly matching TRBD1 (6 bases). CDR1 is SGHAT and CDR2 is FQNNGV in the germline V gene. Deletions cut 0 bases from V and 2 bases from J, with 11 bases between. The CDR3 is 15 residues long. The CDR3 protein is CASSLEAGAPYEQYF. The CDR3 DNA follows: TGTGCCAGCAGCTTAGAAGCAGGGGCCCCCTACGAGCAGTACTTC.

The rearrangement links TRBV7-9 to TRBJ1-1, with D perhaps TRBD1 (6 bases). The V gene's germline CDR1 is SEHNR and CDR2 FQNEAQ (reference sequence). The V end lost 5 bases, the J end lost 5 bases, and 15 bases lay between the germline ends. The CDR3 is 14 residues long. The CDR3 sequence is CASSGGGGWTEAFF. CDR3 in DNA: TGTGCCAGCAGCGGGGGCGGGGGATGGACTGAAGCTTTCTTT.

The genes are TRBV9 and TRBJ2-3; the D is unclear. The CDR3 is 12 amino acids. In germline, CDR1 is SGDLS, CDR2 YYNGEE. With 4 bases removed from V and 10 bases from J, the gap between germline ends came to 13 bases. CDR3 sequence reads: CASSPHTHSQYF. The CDR3, as DNA: TGTGCCAGCAGCCCCCACACCCACTCGCAGTATTTT.

This clone was seen only a few times. The J gene is TRBJ2-7, the V gene TRBV4-3; possibly TRBD2 for D (7 bases). Germline CDR1 LGHNA, CDR2 YSLEER. The CDR3 extends over 14 amino acids. The V and J ends lost 5 bases and 8 bases respectively, with 19 bases between them. The CDR3 sequence is CASSNKGGGAKQYF. The CDR3 region has the DNA TGCGCCAGCAGCAACAAGGGGGGGGGCGCGAAGCAGTACTTC.

This clone was picked up a small number of times. One junction end disagrees with the germline gene, perhaps due to a read error. The chain recombines TRBV6-5 with TRBJ2-7; TRBD1 aligns across 7 bases. CDR3 size: 14 residues. Germline CDR1 MNHEY, CDR2 SVGAGI. CDR3 sequence (DNA): TGTGCCAGCACTCTCGAGGGGGCCCGAGGGAGCTCGGACTTC. This translates into CASTLEGARGSSDF.

J is TRBJ1-6 and V is TRBV25-1; D is perhaps TRBD1 (5 bases). The CDR3 is made up of 13 amino acids. Per the germline V gene, CDR1 is MGHDK and CDR2 is SYGVNS. V lost 8 bases, J lost 8 bases, and 13 bases lay in between. In DNA form, the CDR3 reads TGTGCCAGCCGAAGAGGGACGGATTCACCCCTCCACTTT. Translated: CASRRGTDSPLHF.

This chain's CDR3 is CASSPRGPDTIYF. CDR3 coding DNA: TGTGCCAGCAGCCCGAGGGGGCCGGACACCATATATTTT. This rearrangement joins TRBV7-9 to TRBJ1-3; 7 bases agree with TRBD1. The junction had 6 bases not matched to a gene; V was cut back by 5 bases and J by 8 bases. Germline V gene lookup returns CDR1 SEHNR and CDR2 FQNEAQ (reference sequence). This CDR3 region has 13 residues.

The chain uses TRBV6-5 and TRBJ2-7; maybe TRBD2 (6 bases). Per the germline V gene, CDR1 is MNHEY and CDR2 is SVGAGI. This CDR3 contains 12 residues. Between the trimmed V and J ends, which lost 6 bases and 10 bases, there was a span of 16 bases. CDR3 DNA sequence: TGTGCCAGCAGCCCCGGGACTCCTCAACAGTACTTC. It codes for CASSPGTPQQYF.

In its sample, this clone was seen a few times. The chain carries TRBV29-1 and TRBJ2-6; D is unresolved. The CDR3 spans 12 residues. The germline V gene has CDR1 SQVTM and CDR2 ANQGSEA. Trimming pared 7 bases from V and 2 bases from J, leaving 6 bases between. Written as DNA, the CDR3 is TGCAGCGCGGAAGCTGGGGCCAACGTCCTGACTTTC. It yields the protein CSAEAGANVLTF.

This clone was seen a handful of times. This sequence joins TRBV7-2 and TRBJ2-5, with no clear D. Germline loops: CDR1 SGHTA, CDR2 FQGNSA. Between the trimmed V and J ends, which lost 2 bases and 5 bases, there was a span of 9 bases. The CDR3 is 13 residues long. The CDR3 region is CASSLYLGETQYF. The DNA of the CDR3 is TGTGCCAGCAGCTTATATCTGGGGGAGACCCAGTACTTC.

The chain is built from TRBV19 and TRBJ1-1; D call uncertain. The CDR3 spans 16 residues. Germline CDR1 and CDR2: LNHDA and SQIVND (reference sequence). Trimming removed 4 bases at V and 5 bases at J, with 20 bases between. CDR3 sequence reads: CASSTPRTQMRTEAFF. As DNA, the CDR3 is TGTGCCAGTAGTACTCCCAGGACTCAAATGAGGACTGAAGCTTTCTTT.

The rearrangement links TRBV30 to TRBJ2-5; D is undetermined. The CDR3 length is 12 residues. V was shortened by 1 base and J by 4 bases, with 7 bases between the two germline ends. Looked up from germline, CDR1 is GTSNPN and CDR2 is SVGIG (reference sequence). CDR3 region: CAWSGDLETQYF. CDR3 DNA sequence: TGTGCCTGGAGTGGGGATTTAGAGACCCAGTACTTC.